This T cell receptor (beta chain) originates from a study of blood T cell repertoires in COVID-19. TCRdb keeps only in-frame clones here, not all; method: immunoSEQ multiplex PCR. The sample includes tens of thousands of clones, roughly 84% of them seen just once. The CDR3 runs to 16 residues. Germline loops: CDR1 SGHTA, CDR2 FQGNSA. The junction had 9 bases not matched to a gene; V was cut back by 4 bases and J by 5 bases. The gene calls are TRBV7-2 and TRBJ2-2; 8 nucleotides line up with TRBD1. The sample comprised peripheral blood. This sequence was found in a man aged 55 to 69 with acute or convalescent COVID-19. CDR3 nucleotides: TGTGCCAGCAGCTCCATCGGACAGGGACGAACCGGGGAGCTGTTTTTT. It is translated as CASSSIGQGRTGELFF.